These 28 T cell receptor beta chains originate from one sample sequenced in a study of T cell responses to AZD1222 COVID-19 vaccine. Generated by immunoSEQ multiplex PCR, the TCRdb table keeps only in-frame clones and is missing some. Here the sample spans tens of thousands of clones, 70% to 90% being singletons. The sample in question was peripheral blood, obtained 28 days after the second AZD1222 dose. The receptor source for this set is an adult who received the AZD1222 COVID-19 vaccine.

A single count supports this clone. The CDR3 loop reads CASSEPPGAGNTIYF. CDR3 DNA: TGTGCCAGCAGTGAACCCCCGGGGGCTGGAAACACCATATATTTT. The chain has TRBV6-1 and TRBJ1-3, with D perhaps TRBD1 (5 bases). V was trimmed by 2 bases and J by 2 bases, leaving 10 bases between them. Germline assignment: CDR1 MNHNS and CDR2 SASEGT. The CDR3 runs 15 residues.

The chain couples TRBV21-1 to TRBJ2-3; the tabulated D call, TRBD2, remains unverified against the DNA. TRBV21-1 is designated a pseudogene. This CDR3 comprises 13 residues. CDR3 sequence: CASSKGVTDTQYF. As DNA, the CDR3 is TGTGCCAGCAGCAAAGGAGTCACAGATACGCAGTATTTT.

The chain employs TRBV19 and TRBJ1-4, with D uncertain. Germline loops: CDR1 LNHDA, CDR2 SQIVND (reference sequence). The CDR3 runs to 13 residues. The V and J ends lost 6 bases and 0 bases respectively, with 5 bases between them. The CDR3 DNA follows: TGTGCCAGTAGCGGGTCAACTAATGAAAAACTGTTTTTT. This sequence encodes CASSGSTNEKLFF.

The chain couples TRBV12-3 or TRBV12-4 to TRBJ1-2; 8 bases are a match to TRBD1. Losses at the gene ends were 5 bases for V and 7 bases for J; bases not matched to a gene: 6. The CDR3 extends over 13 amino acids. The CDR3 loop is CASSLGQGRGYTF. The CDR3 region has the DNA TGTGCCAGCAGTCTAGGACAGGGCCGTGGCTACACCTTC.

This clone was detected a few times. This chain joins TRBV6-1 and TRBJ1-3, with 8 nucleotides matching TRBD1. The CDR3 sequence is 17 residues long. The ends lost 2 bases at V and 3 bases at J; junction bases unmatched: 9. The germline V gene has CDR1 MNHNS and CDR2 SASEGT. The DNA of the CDR3 is TGTGCCAGCAGTGAACGGGGTACAGGGGGATATGGAAACACCATATATTTT. Residues: CASSERGTGGYGNTIYF.

This chain joins TRBV12-3 or TRBV12-4 and TRBJ1-2, with D tentatively TRBD1 (6 bases). V was pared by 6 bases and J by 3 bases, with 8 bases between. CDR3 length: 12 amino acids. CDR3 protein: CASSRTDYGYTF. The CDR3 coding sequence is TGTGCCAGCAGCCGGACAGACTATGGCTACACCTTC.

The rearrangement links TRBV4-1 to TRBJ2-7; no clear D gene. There are 17 residues in the CDR3. V was clipped by 4 bases and J by 0 bases, with 19 bases between them. Looked up from germline, CDR1 is MGHRA and CDR2 is YSYEKL. The CDR3 DNA reads as TGCGCCAGCAGCCGTATTTGGACCGCCCTTTTCTCCTACGAGCAGTACTTC. This encodes CASSRIWTALFSYEQYF.

V gene TRBV30 combines with J gene TRBJ2-7; D unresolved. The V end was cut by 2 bases, the J end by 2 bases, with 10 bases between. The CDR3 length is 13 residues. In germline, CDR1 is GTSNPN, CDR2 SVGIG (reference sequence). CDR3 amino acids: CAWSIQLPYEQYF. The CDR3, as DNA: TGTGCCTGGAGTATCCAGCTTCCCTACGAGCAGTACTTC.

The V gene is TRBV11-2, the J gene TRBJ2-5; 9 bases align to TRBD2. The CDR3 sequence is 14 residues long. Per the germline V gene, CDR1 is SGHAT and CDR2 is FQNNGV. Trimming took 3 bases from V and 5 from J; bases not matched to a gene: 4. The CDR3 sequence is CASSFAGGRETQYF. The CDR3 DNA follows: TGTGCCAGCAGCTTCGCGGGGGGGCGTGAGACCCAGTACTTC.

The chain has TRBV5-6 and TRBJ1-2; D is possibly TRBD1 (5 bases). Trimming took off 4 bases at V and 7 bases at J, with 17 bases between the two ends. CDR1 is SGHDT and CDR2 is YYEEEE in the germline V gene. The CDR3 sequence is 14 residues long. The CDR3 DNA is TGTGCCAGCAGCATGCTCAGGGTCAAGGGTGGCTACACCTTC. This encodes CASSMLRVKGGYTF.

The chain uses TRBV3-1 (or the pseudogene TRBV3-2) and TRBJ2-1, with D possibly being TRBD2 (6 bases). The germline CDR1 and CDR2 sequences are LGHDT and YNNKEL (reference sequence). CDR3 length equals 13 residues. V lost 1 base and J lost 10, with 11 bases in between. CDR3 DNA: TGTGCCAGCAGCCAAGGGCGGGACCAAGAGCAGTTCTTC. It encodes CASSQGRDQEQFF.

The J gene is TRBJ2-6, the V gene TRBV5-1; possibly TRBD1 for D (5 bases). The ends were cut back, 4 bases at V and 4 bases at J, with 12 bases in the middle. Germline CDR1 is SGHRS and CDR2 is YFSETQ. The CDR3 extends over 15 amino acids. CDR3 in DNA: TGCGCCAGCAGCGTAACAGGATCCGGGGCCAACGTCCTGACTTTC. Translated, it gives CASSVTGSGANVLTF.

This clone rates as medium-sized. The chain uses TRBV19 and TRBJ1-2, with D perhaps TRBD1 (5 bases). CDR1 is LNHDA, CDR2 SQIVND, per germline (reference sequence). The V gene lost 3 bases and the J gene lost 8 bases, with 31 bases spanning the gap. The CDR3 is made up of 19 amino acids. The DNA for the CDR3 is TGTGCCAGTAGTATTATATTTGGTGGGCAGGGCGGATCGTCCTGGGGCTACACCTTC. Translated: CASSIIFGGQGGSSWGYTF.

The chain links TRBV29-1 to TRBJ1-1; D unclear. The CDR3 runs 14 residues. Germline loops: CDR1 SQVTM, CDR2 ANQGSEA. The V and J ends lost 5 bases and 0 bases respectively, with 13 bases between them. The CDR3 loop reads CSVSSSSMNTEAFF. CDR3 DNA sequence: TGCAGCGTTTCCAGCAGTAGTATGAACACTGAAGCTTTCTTT.

The gene calls are TRBV7-9 and TRBJ2-5, with D possibly being TRBD1 (6 bases). Per germline, CDR1 SEHNR and CDR2 FQNEAQ (reference sequence). V was shortened by 2 bases and J by 4 bases, with 14 bases between the two germline ends. The CDR3 length is 15 residues. The CDR3 DNA is TGTGCCAGCAGCTTAATTGCTGGGGGCGGAGAGACCCAGTACTTC. As protein: CASSLIAGGGETQYF.

The chain couples TRBV27 to TRBJ2-1; weak D call: TRBD1 (6 bases). The V and J ends lost 0 bases and 1 base respectively, with 7 bases between them. This CDR3 is built from 15 residues. Germline CDR1 MNHEY, CDR2 SMNVEV (reference sequence). The CDR3 coding sequence is TGTGCCAGCAGTTTATCCACAGGGTCCTACAATGAGCAGTTCTTC. Its protein product is CASSLSTGSYNEQFF.

The rearrangement links TRBV11-2 to TRBJ2-3; TRBD2 aligns across 8 bases. After removal of 4 bases from V and 1 base from J, the junction contained 7 bases not matched to a gene. The length of the CDR3 is 16 residues. CDR1 and CDR2 from the germline V gene are SGHAT and FQNNGV. For the CDR3, the DNA is TGTGCCAGCAGCTCTCAGCGGGGGTTAGGCACAGATACGCAGTATTTT. Protein sequence: CASSSQRGLGTDTQYF.

The rearrangement uses TRBV27 and TRBJ2-7; 9 nucleotides agree with TRBD1. With V trimmed by 5 bases and J by 10 bases, 3 bases remained unmatched. The germline V gene encodes CDR1 MNHEY and CDR2 SMNVEV (reference sequence). CDR3 length: 11 amino acids. The CDR3 protein is CASSGQGPQYF. The CDR3 nucleotides read TGTGCCAGCAGTGGACAGGGGCCCCAGTACTTC.

The genes are TRBV5-1 and TRBJ1-1; D uncertain. V lost 0 bases, J lost 2 bases, and 8 bases lay in between. The CDR3 totals 14 residues. Germline V gives CDR1 SGHRS, CDR2 YFSETQ. CDR3 in DNA: TGCGCCAGCAGCTTGGATTCCCTTAACACTGAAGCTTTCTTT. Amino acid sequence: CASSLDSLNTEAFF.

This rearrangement joins TRBV5-1 to TRBJ2-7; D is perhaps TRBD2 (6 bases). Looked up from germline, CDR1 is SGHRS and CDR2 is YFSETQ. V lost 3 bases, J lost 4 bases, and 20 bases lay in between. The CDR3 is made up of 16 amino acids. CDR3 coding DNA: TGCGCCAGCAGCTCCGGGGGTGCCGGGGGTCATTACGAGCAGTACTTC. Protein sequence: CASSSGGAGGHYEQYF.

The CDR3 coding sequence is TGTGCCAGCACCCGGGGCGGGATTTCTGAAGCTTTCTTT. Residues: CASTRGGISEAFF. The chain joins TRBV5-8 to TRBJ1-1; the D gene is possibly TRBD1 (5 bases). Trimming removed 6 bases at V and 6 bases at J, with 15 bases between. The CDR3 contains 13 residues. Per germline, CDR1 SGHTS and CDR2 YDEGEE.

The gene calls are TRBV6-2 or TRBV6-3 and TRBJ1-6; D gene unclear. V shed 5 bases and J shed 7 bases, with 12 bases lying between them. Germline CDR1 reads MNHEY; CDR2 reads SVGEGT. This CDR3 comprises 14 residues. The CDR3 DNA reads as TGTGCCAGCAGTGCCGGGTCAGTCAATTCACCCCTCCACTTT. Its protein product is CASSAGSVNSPLHF.

This rearrangement joins TRBV5-6 to TRBJ1-5, with 9 nucleotides matching TRBD1. This CDR3 comprises 14 residues. V lost 4 bases, J lost 5 bases, and 4 bases stayed unmatched. Germline values: CDR1 SGHDT, CDR2 YYEEEE. The CDR3 sequence: CASSITGGDQPQHF. The CDR3 DNA is TGTGCCAGCAGCATTACAGGGGGCGATCAGCCCCAGCATTTT.

The rearrangement joins TRBV7-8 to TRBJ2-2; TRBD1 agrees at 7 bases. The J segment lost 4 bases and the V segment lost 6 bases, leaving 2 bases of the junction unmatched. The CDR3 contains 13 residues. CDR1 is SGHVS and CDR2 is FQNEAQ in the germline V gene. The CDR3 bases are TGTGCCAGCAGAACAGGGGTCACCGGGGAGCTGTTTTTT. Its protein is CASRTGVTGELFF.

The CDR3 region is CASSPDRTLPPLHF. The DNA of the CDR3 is TGTGCCAGCAGCCCGGACAGAACCCTACCACCCCTCCACTTT. The chain employs TRBV3-1 (or the pseudogene TRBV3-2) and TRBJ1-6, with D perhaps TRBD1 (6 bases). The V gene lost 4 bases and the J gene lost 11 bases, with 15 bases spanning the gap. The CDR3 consists of 14 residues. Per germline, CDR1 LGHDT and CDR2 YNNKEL (reference sequence).

V and J are TRBV6-5 and TRBJ2-7, with 7 bases identical to TRBD2. V lost 0 bases, J lost 4 bases, and 6 bases stayed unmatched. Germline V gives CDR1 MNHEY, CDR2 SVGAGI. CDR3 length: 15 amino acids. The CDR3 region has the DNA TGTGCCAGCAGTTACTCGAGGGGACTAAATTACGAGCAGTACTTC. Translated: CASSYSRGLNYEQYF.

This clone has a single count. The chain uses TRBV27 and TRBJ1-1, with no clear D. Germline lookup yields CDR1 MNHEY and CDR2 SMNVEV (reference sequence). Trimming shortened V by 4 bases and J by 1 base, and 25 bases separated the two germline ends. The CDR3 loop spans 19 amino acids. CDR3 coding DNA: TGTGCCAGCAGTTCTCTCCCCCTTCGGTCGAGGGTAGGGAACACTGAAGCTTTCTTT. Translation: CASSSLPLRSRVGNTEAFF.

This chain uses TRBV9 with TRBJ2-7; possible D gene TRBD2, 5 bases. CDR1 is SGDLS and CDR2 is YYNGEE in the germline V gene. V lost 0 bases and J 5 bases, leaving 9 bases between the germline ends. The CDR3 spans 13 residues. The CDR3, as DNA: TGTGCCAGCAGCGTAGCTCAGAGGGACGAGCAGTACTTC. Its protein is CASSVAQRDEQYF.